The clone carrying this T cell receptor beta chain was recorded at least ten times. Its target is not known. This record comes from a study of T cells in Graves' hyperthyroidism and ophthalmopathy. Exclusion of a patient resulted from uncontrolled infection, other autoimmune disease, pregnancy or lactation. In making diagnoses, clinical symptoms, serum thyroxine and TRAb, thyroid ultrasound and orbital computed tomography were all used. There were TCR beta CDR3 regions amplified from RNA transcripts. TCR CDR3 underwent first-round RT-PCR with the HTBI primer set. In TCRdb, the multiplex PCR reads were re-called with MiXCR into one record per CDR3 protein. The sample yields 550,000 to 700,000 distinct CDR3 sequences, about 45% seen once. CDR3 length: 17 residues. The trim removed 0 bases at V and 5 bases at J, leaving 11 bases unmatched. Germline V gives CDR1 SGHRS, CDR2 YFSETQ. Study findings and constraints: Among clonotypes expanded in thyroid above 0.001, most were also found in blood. Ophthalmopathy, which appeared later, was predicted by the model a median roughly 6.6 months before onset.

The chain combines TRBV5-1 with TRBJ2-7, with 10 positions matching TRBD2. This receptor was identified in an adult woman with Graves' disease, either hyperthyroidism or ophthalmopathy (not recorded which). The sample taken for sequencing was peripheral blood or thyroid tissue (not recorded which). The CDR3 loop reads CASSLDSLAGVLDEQYF. DNA for the CDR3: TGCGCCAGCAGCTTGGACAGCCTAGCGGGAGTCTTGGACGAGCAGTACTTC.